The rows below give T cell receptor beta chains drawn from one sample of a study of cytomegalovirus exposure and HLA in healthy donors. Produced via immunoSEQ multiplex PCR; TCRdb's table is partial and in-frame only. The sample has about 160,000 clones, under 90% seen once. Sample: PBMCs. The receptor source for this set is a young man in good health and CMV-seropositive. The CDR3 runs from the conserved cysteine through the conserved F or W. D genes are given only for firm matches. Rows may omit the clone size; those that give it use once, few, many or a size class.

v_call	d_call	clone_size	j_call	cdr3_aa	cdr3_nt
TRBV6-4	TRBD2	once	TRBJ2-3	CASSVNSGETDTQYF	TGTGCCAGCAGTGTAAATAGCGGGGAAACCGATACGCAGTATTTT
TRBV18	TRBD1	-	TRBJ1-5	CASSQQGINQPQHF	TGTGCCAGCTCACAACAGGGGATCAATCAGCCCCAGCATTTT
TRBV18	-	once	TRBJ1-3	CASSPAQNFGNTIYF	TGTGCCAGCTCACCCGCACAGAATTTCGGAAACACCATATATTTT
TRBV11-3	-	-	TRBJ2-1	CASSPRAAAEQFF	TGTGCCAGCAGCCCCAGAGCAGCGGCTGAGCAGTTCTTC
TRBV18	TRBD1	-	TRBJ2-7	CASSPGTGGSYEQYF	TGTGCCAGCTCACCTGGGACAGGGGGCTCCTACGAGCAGTACTTC
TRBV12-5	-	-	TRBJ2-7	CASAVGAYEQYF	TGTGCTAGTGCCGTAGGAGCTTACGAGCAGTACTTC
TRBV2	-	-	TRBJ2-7	CAIPSSSYEQYF	TGTGCCATTCCTAGTAGCTCCTACGAGCAGTACTTC
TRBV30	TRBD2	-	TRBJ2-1	CAWDGLAHYNEQFF	TGTGCCTGGGACGGACTAGCGCACTACAATGAGCAGTTCTTC
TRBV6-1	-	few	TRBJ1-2	CASSDRGRSNYGYTF	TGTGCCAGCAGTGACAGGGGCCGTTCTAACTATGGCTACACCTTC
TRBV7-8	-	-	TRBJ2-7	CASSLEGVTRSYEQYF	TGTGCCAGCAGCTTAGAGGGGGTGACACGCTCCTACGAGCAGTACTTC
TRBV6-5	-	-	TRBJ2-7	CASSKTSRGYEQYF	TGTGCCAGCAGTAAGACTAGTCGGGGGTACGAGCAGTACTTC
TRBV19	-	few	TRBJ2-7	CARPTITAAYEQYF	TGTGCCAGACCGACTATAACAGCTGCCTACGAGCAGTACTTC
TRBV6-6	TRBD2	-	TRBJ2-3	CASSPERGSTDTQYF	TGTGCCAGCAGCCCTGAGCGGGGAAGCACAGATACGCAGTATTTT
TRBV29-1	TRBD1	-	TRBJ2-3	CSVPGTAITDTQYF	TGCAGCGTTCCGGGGACAGCGATCACAGATACGCAGTATTTT
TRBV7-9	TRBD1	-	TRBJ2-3	CASSGRTGADTQYF	TGTGCCAGCAGCGGTCGGACAGGGGCAGATACGCAGTATTTT
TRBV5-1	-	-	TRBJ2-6	CASSQEPYSGANVLTF	TGCGCCAGCAGTCAGGAACCTTACTCTGGGGCCAACGTCCTGACTTTC
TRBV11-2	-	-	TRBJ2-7	CASSLVGSEQYF	TGTGCCAGCAGCCTTGTTGGGAGCGAGCAGTACTTC
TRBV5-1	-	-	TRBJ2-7	CASYLREGDYEQYF	TGCGCCAGCTATTTACGCGAGGGTGACTACGAGCAGTACTTC
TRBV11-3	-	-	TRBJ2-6	CASSSSPGPGANVLTF	TGTGCCAGCAGCTCGTCCCCAGGTCCTGGGGCCAACGTCCTGACTTTC
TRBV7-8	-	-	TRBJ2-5	CASRILGKGETQYF	TGTGCCAGCCGCATCCTAGGCAAAGGAGAGACCCAGTACTTC
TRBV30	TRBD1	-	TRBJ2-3	CAWSRTGGRSDTQYF	TGTGCCTGGAGTCGGACAGGGGGTCGGTCAGATACGCAGTATTTT
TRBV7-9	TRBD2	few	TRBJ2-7	CASSLKASGEQYF	TGTGCCAGCAGCTTAAAGGCTAGCGGCGAGCAGTACTTC
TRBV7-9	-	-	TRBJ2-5	CASSTDSQETQYF	TGTGCCAGCAGCACCGACAGCCAAGAGACCCAGTACTTC
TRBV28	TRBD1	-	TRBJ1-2	CASRLLGETGQGARVGYTF	TGTGCCAGCAGGCTATTGGGGGAAACGGGACAGGGCGCCCGCGTAGGCTACACCTTC
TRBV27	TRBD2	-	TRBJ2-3	CASRLSGSITDTQYF	TGTGCCAGCAGGCTTAGCGGGAGTATCACAGATACGCAGTATTTT
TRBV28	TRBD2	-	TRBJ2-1	CASRTSGSTSYNEQFF	TGTGCCAGCCGTACTAGCGGGAGTACGTCCTACAATGAGCAGTTCTTC
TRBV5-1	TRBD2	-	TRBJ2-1	CASSELAGGSNEQFF	TGCGCCAGCAGCGAATTAGCGGGAGGTTCAAATGAGCAGTTCTTC
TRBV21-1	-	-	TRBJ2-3	CASSKARIRYTQYF	TGTGCCAGCAGCAAAGCTCGCATTCGGTATACGCAGTATTTT
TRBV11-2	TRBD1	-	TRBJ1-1	CASSFQGATEAFF	TGTGCCAGCAGCTTTCAGGGGGCCACTGAAGCTTTCTTT
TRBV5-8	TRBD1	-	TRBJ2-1	CASSLGPTGYVTNEQFF	TGTGCCAGCAGCTTGGGACCGACAGGGTATGTCACAAATGAGCAGTTCTTC